Following are 26 T cell receptor beta chains from one sample sequenced in a study of technical replicates of blood from several donors. Generated by immunoSEQ multiplex PCR, the TCRdb table keeps only in-frame clones and is missing some. The sample carries under 20,000 clones, 86% recorded once. The specimen sequenced was PBMCs. The receptors shown here come from a human donor in good health.

This chain connects TRBV2 to TRBJ2-1; 10 nucleotides line up with TRBD1. Germline V gene lookup returns CDR1 SNHLY and CDR2 FYNNEI. After removal of 6 bases from V and 9 bases from J, the junction contained 11 bases not matched to a gene. The CDR3 contains 15 residues. Here the CDR3 DNA reads TGTGCCAGCAGCTGGACAGGGGGTAACGACGGTGAGCAGTTCTTC. Protein: CASSWTGGNDGEQFF. Supplemented by reference TRBV2 and TRBJ2-1, the full variable domain reads EPEVTQTPSHQVTQMGQEVILRCVPISNHLYFYWYRQILGQKVEFLVSFYNNEISEKSEIFDDQFSVERPDGSNFTLKIRSTKLEDSAMYFCASSWTGGNDGEQFFGPGTRLTVL.

The chain is built from TRBV28 and TRBJ2-3; D unclear. Germline assignment: CDR1 MDHEN and CDR2 SYDVKM. CDR3 length: 15 amino acids. Trimming left V 6 bases short and J 0 bases short, with 13 bases between. The CDR3 DNA is TGTGCCAGCAGCCCAGGTTTATCTAGCACAGATACGCAGTATTTT. This codes for CASSPGLSSTDTQYF.

This clone was detected a few times. The chain recombines TRBV28 with TRBJ2-7; 12 bases fit TRBD2. CDR3 length: 15 residues. J was trimmed by 6 bases and V by 5 bases; bases with no gene match: 8. The V gene's germline CDR1 is MDHEN and CDR2 SYDVKM. The CDR3 spells CASSPLLAGGAEQYF. CDR3 DNA sequence: TGTGCCAGCAGTCCTCTTCTAGCGGGAGGGGCCGAGCAGTACTTC.

CDR3 sequence (DNA): TGCGCCAGCGGGGTAAGCGGCTCCTACGAGCAGTACTTC. Amino acid sequence: CASGVSGSYEQYF. The gene calls are TRBV5-1 and TRBJ2-7; maybe TRBD2 (5 bases). The CDR3 has 13 residues. Germline assignment: CDR1 SGHRS and CDR2 YFSETQ. Trimming took 7 bases from V and 0 from J, leaving 11 bases between them.

This clone was seen more than once but under ten times. The chain joins TRBV15 to TRBJ1-1, with no clear D. The CDR3 is 14 residues long. Trimming left V 0 bases short and J 7 bases short, with 12 bases between. Germline values: CDR1 LNHNV, CDR2 YYDKDF (reference sequence). The CDR3 reads CATSRDSRSGEAFF. The DNA for the CDR3 is TGTGCCACCAGCAGAGATTCCCGTTCGGGTGAAGCTTTCTTT.

The rearrangement links TRBV2 to TRBJ2-1, with TRBD2 as a possible D gene (5 bases). Trimming removed 6 bases from V and 8 bases from J, with 11 bases in between. This CDR3 has 12 residues. Per germline, CDR1 SNHLY and CDR2 FYNNEI. CDR3 DNA: TGTGCCAGCAGAGAAACTAGAGATGAGCAGTTCTTC. Protein: CASRETRDEQFF.

The chain employs TRBV5-4 and TRBJ2-5, with 10 nucleotides matching TRBD1. CDR3 length equals 15 residues. V shed 5 bases and J 2 bases; nucleotides not matched to a gene: 6. Germline V gene sequence: CDR1 SGHNT, CDR2 YYREEE (reference sequence). CDR3 amino acids: CASRNGGQGQETQYF. CDR3 sequence (DNA): TGTGCCAGCAGAAATGGGGGACAGGGGCAAGAGACCCAGTACTTC.

This clone was counted once. CDR3 sequence: CSVEREFSYNEQFF. For the CDR3, the DNA is TGCAGCGTGGAGCGGGAGTTCTCTTACAATGAGCAGTTCTTC. This chain connects TRBV29-1 to TRBJ2-1; 8 nucleotides align to TRBD2. This CDR3 is built from 14 residues. The V gene end was trimmed by 6 bases and the J gene end by 4 bases; junction bases not matched to a gene: 8. Germline assignment: CDR1 SQVTM and CDR2 ANQGSEA.

The rearrangement uses TRBV19 and TRBJ2-1; TRBD2 aligns across 10 bases. Germline CDR1 LNHDA, CDR2 SQIVND (reference sequence). CDR3 length: 15 amino acids. Trimming at V came to 2 bases and at J to 6 bases, leaving 4 bases not matched to a gene. The CDR3 region has the DNA TGTGCCAGTAGTATATCGGGACTAGCGACCAATGAGCAGTTCTTC. Translating gives CASSISGLATNEQFF.

The gene calls are TRBV11-2 and TRBJ2-3, with 7 bases identical to TRBD2. CDR3 size: 15 residues. The J segment lost 1 base and the V segment lost 1 base, leaving 2 bases of the junction unmatched. CDR1 is SGHAT and CDR2 is FQNNGV in the germline V gene. The CDR3 here is CASSLAGGRTDTQYF. CDR3 nucleotide sequence: TGTGCCAGCAGCTTAGCGGGAGGCCGCACAGATACGCAGTATTTT.

The chain recombines TRBV19 with TRBJ2-4; a weak D match, TRBD2 (6 bases). The V gene lost 1 base and the J gene lost 2 bases, with 15 bases spanning the gap. CDR3 length: 17 amino acids. The germline gives CDR1 LNHDA, CDR2 SQIVND (reference sequence). The CDR3 DNA reads TGTGCCAGTAGTATAGCCTTGGGTAGCGGTTCCAAAAACATTCAGTACTTC. It yields the protein CASSIALGSGSKNIQYF.

The genes are TRBV7-9 and TRBJ1-3, with 10 bases fitting TRBD1. V was pared by 5 bases and J by 3 bases, with 7 bases of the junction left unmatched. The germline gives CDR1 SEHNR, CDR2 FQNEAQ (reference sequence). CDR3 size: 16 residues. The CDR3 region is CASSRGTGDGGNTIYF. Written as DNA, the CDR3 is TGTGCCAGCAGCCGAGGGACAGGGGATGGTGGAAACACCATATATTTT.

CDR3 sequence (DNA): TGCGCCAGCAGTGAGTACGCCGGGACAGGGGTAGCGGAGACCCAGTACTTC. Translating it yields CASSEYAGTGVAETQYF. The chain uses TRBV10-1 and TRBJ2-5; 10 nucleotides match TRBD1. Trimming cost V 1 base and J 5 bases; bases outside gene matches: 10. The CDR3 is made up of 17 amino acids. The germline V gene encodes CDR1 WNHNN and CDR2 SYGVQD (reference sequence).

The CDR3 nucleotides read TGTGCCACCAGCAGAGATGTCCTAGCGTCTACAGATACGCAGTATTTT. Amino acids: CATSRDVLASTDTQYF. The chain is built from TRBV15 and TRBJ2-3, with D possibly TRBD2 on 6 matching bases. The CDR3 has 16 amino acids. CDR1 and CDR2 (germline): LNHNV, YYDKDF (reference sequence). With 0 bases removed from V and 3 bases from J, the gap between germline ends came to 13 bases.

The gene calls are TRBV2 and TRBJ2-3; 7 nucleotides match TRBD2. Germline assignment: CDR1 SNHLY and CDR2 FYNNEI. Trimming at V came to 5 bases and at J to 11 bases, leaving 16 bases not matched to a gene. CDR3 length: 15 amino acids. CDR3 sequence reads: CASSPTGLVKVGQYF. The CDR3 DNA reads as TGTGCCAGCAGTCCAACCGGACTAGTTAAGGTGGGGCAGTATTTT. The full variable domain, rest sourced from reference TRBV2 and TRBJ2-3, is EPEVTQTPSHQVTQMGQEVILRCVPISNHLYFYWYRQILGQKVEFLVSFYNNEISEKSEIFDDQFSVERPDGSNFTLKIRSTKLEDSAMYFCASSPTGLVKVGQYFGPGTRLTVL.

This chain joins TRBV18 and TRBJ2-7, with D unclear. From germline, CDR1 is KGHSH and CDR2 LQKENI. The CDR3 sequence is 14 residues long. The V gene lost 2 bases and the J gene lost 2 bases, with 10 bases spanning the gap. CDR3 nucleotide sequence: TGTGCCAGCTCACCATCGCAGGCAACCTACGAGCAGTACTTC. It yields the protein CASSPSQATYEQYF.

The chain joins TRBV30 to TRBJ2-4; D is uncertain. The CDR3 consists of 13 residues. Trimming pared 0 bases from V and 5 bases from J, leaving 8 bases between. From germline, CDR1 is GTSNPN and CDR2 SVGIG (reference sequence). Written as DNA, the CDR3 is TGTGCCTGGAGTGTGTCGGCGGAAAACATTCAGTACTTC. This sequence encodes CAWSVSAENIQYF.

The chain uses TRBV7-9 and TRBJ2-3; 9 bases match TRBD1. The CDR3 totals 16 residues. V gave up 5 bases and J gave up 6 bases; unmatched junction bases: 12. Germline-derived CDR1 and CDR2 are SEHNR and FQNEAQ (reference sequence). DNA for the CDR3: TGTGCCAGCAGCAGTCCCCCGACAGGGGGTTATGATACGCAGTATTTT. It translates to CASSSPPTGGYDTQYF.

The chain has TRBV5-6 and TRBJ2-2; the D gene is possibly TRBD2 (6 bases). This CDR3 comprises 15 residues. Germline CDR1 SGHDT, CDR2 YYEEEE. Trimming removed 3 bases at V and 7 bases at J, with 16 bases between. The CDR3 protein is CASSSRLGRHGELFF. CDR3 nucleotides: TGTGCCAGCAGCTCCAGGTTGGGGAGGCACGGGGAGCTGTTTTTT.

The chain uses TRBV18 and TRBJ2-3; 12 bases agree with TRBD2. The CDR3 extends over 20 amino acids. Germline-derived CDR1 and CDR2 are KGHSH and LQKENI. V shed 4 bases, J shed 0 bases, and the junction held 14 bases outside the gene matches. In nucleotides, the CDR3 is TGTGCCAGCTCACTGAGTAGACTAGCGGGAGACGTGGTAAGCACAGATACGCAGTATTTT. Translating it yields CASSLSRLAGDVVSTDTQYF.

CDR3 protein: CASSLVGQGYYEQYF. CDR3 coding DNA: TGTGCCAGCAGCTTGGTGGGACAGGGATACTACGAGCAGTACTTC. The V and J genes are TRBV5-6 and TRBJ2-7; 9 bases are shared with TRBD1. V trimming: 0 bases; J trimming: 3 bases; junction bases outside the gene matches: 4. Per germline, CDR1 SGHDT and CDR2 YYEEEE. CDR3 length equals 15 residues.

V is TRBV30 and J is TRBJ2-1; D may be TRBD2 (6 bases). The CDR3 has 13 amino acids. With 0 bases removed from V and 8 bases from J, the gap between germline ends came to 11 bases. Germline V gives CDR1 GTSNPN, CDR2 SVGIG (reference sequence). The DNA of the CDR3 is TGTGCCTGGAGTGTAGGCGGGAACGATGAGCAGTTCTTC. Protein sequence: CAWSVGGNDEQFF.

The genes are TRBV5-1 and TRBJ2-1, with 9 bases that match TRBD1. The CDR3 totals 16 residues. The V gene end was trimmed by 0 bases and the J gene end by 4 bases; junction bases not matched to a gene: 5. Germline-derived CDR1 and CDR2 are SGHRS and YFSETQ. The CDR3 protein is CASSLAGTGKYNEQFF. CDR3 DNA: TGCGCCAGCAGCTTGGCCGGGACAGGGAAATACAATGAGCAGTTCTTC.

This clone was observed a single time. The chain combines TRBV7-2 with TRBJ2-3, with D perhaps matching TRBD2 (6 bases). The V gene's germline CDR1 is SGHTA and CDR2 FQGNSA. This CDR3 region has 17 residues. Trimming left V 4 bases short and J 4 bases short, with 21 bases between. DNA for the CDR3: TGTGCCAGCAGCTCCATCTGGGGGGACTCGCCCCCAGATACGCAGTATTTT. Encoded protein: CASSSIWGDSPPDTQYF. The complete variable domain, with remaining parts taken from reference TRBV7-2 and TRBJ2-3, reads GAGVSQSPSNKVTEKGKDVELRCDPISGHTALYWYRQSLGQGLEFLIYFQGNSAPDKSGLPSDRFSAERTGGSVSTLTIQRTQQEDSAVYLCASSSIWGDSPPDTQYFGPGTRLTVL.

The V gene is TRBV5-4, the J gene TRBJ2-7; the D gene is possibly TRBD2 (5 bases). CDR1 SGHNT and CDR2 YYREEE come from the germline V gene (reference sequence). CDR3 length equals 14 residues. V was pared by 2 bases and J by 4 bases, with 13 bases between. The CDR3 DNA reads TGTGCCAGCAGCTTTTCCGGGGTCCATTACGAGCAGTACTTC. Its protein product is CASSFSGVHYEQYF. Full variable domain (remainder filled in from reference TRBV5-4 and TRBJ2-7): ETGVTQSPTHLIKTRGQQVTLRCSSQSGHNTVSWYQQALGQGPQFIFQYYREEENGRGNFPPRFSGLQFPNYSSELNVNALELDDSALYLCASSFSGVHYEQYFGPGTRLTVT.

The rearrangement uses TRBV10-3 and TRBJ2-1; 16 bases align to TRBD2. V shed 5 bases and J 7 bases; nucleotides not matched to a gene: 8. CDR3 length: 17 amino acids. CDR1 and CDR2 from the germline V gene are ENHRY and SYGVKD. CDR3 in amino acids: CAISSTGTSGRGNEQFF. CDR3 coding DNA: TGTGCCATCAGTTCCACCGGGACTAGCGGGAGGGGGAATGAGCAGTTCTTC.